This passage covers 3 T cell receptor beta chains from one sample sequenced in a study of molecular identifiers for immune sequencing clone quantification. TCRdb independently ran MiXCR on the PCR reads; one entry per CDR3 protein. The profile shows hundreds of thousands of distinct CDR3 sequences, roughly 21% of them singletons. Sequenced material: naive CD8+ T cells from blood, with Jurkat cell RNA spiked in. Specified subset: FACS-sorted CD8+CD4-CCR7+CD45RA+ naive T cells. These receptors were obtained from a human donor in good health. Some libraries in this study had Jurkat cell RNA spiked in.

This clonotype was seen ten or more times. The chain carries TRBV20-1 and TRBJ1-5; D is ambiguous. There are 14 residues in the CDR3. The V end lost 0 bases, the J end lost 4 bases, and 10 bases lay between the germline ends. Germline lookup yields CDR1 DFQATT and CDR2 SNEGSKA (reference sequence). CDR3 sequence (DNA): TGCAGTGCTAGAGATCGCGGCGGGAATCAGCCCCAGCATTTT. Protein sequence: CSARDRGGNQPQHF.

Concerning this clonotype: A much larger clone is a single base away; this may be a read error. The chain recombines TRBV6-6 with TRBJ2-7; D is possibly TRBD1 (5 bases). This CDR3 region has 15 residues. V gave up 0 bases and J gave up 2 bases, with 11 bases separating them. In germline, CDR1 is MNHNY, CDR2 SVGAGI (reference sequence). The CDR3 DNA sequence: TGTGCCAGCAGTTACTCGGAACAGGCACCCTACGAGCAGTACTTC. This codes for CASSYSEQAPYEQYF.

This clonotype was observed many times. The chain combines TRBV19 with TRBJ1-5; D not certain. The CDR3 length is 17 residues. Germline CDR1 LNHDA, CDR2 SQIVND (reference sequence). V gave up 3 bases and J gave up 0 bases, with 15 bases separating them. The CDR3 DNA reads as TGTGCCAGTAGTATTTTTTCGGGCAGGAATAGCAATCAGCCCCAGCATTTT. Amino acids: CASSIFSGRNSNQPQHF.